The rows below give T cell receptor beta chains drawn from one sample of a study of CD8+CD57+ T cells in acquired aplastic anemia. From the reads, TCRdb called clonotypes with MiXCR, one entry per CDR3 protein. This table has approximately 81,000 distinct CDR3 sequences, approximately 46% appearing once. The specimen sequenced was sorted CD4+, CD8+, or CD8+CD57+ T cells (not recorded which) from PBMCs. These receptor sequences come from a human donor in good health, serving as a control. Both conserved end residues are part of each CDR3. Each record gives: V gene, CDR3 length, D gene, clone size, J gene, CDR3 protein, CDR3 DNA. A D gene is named only where the DNA matches it firmly. Clone sizes are given selectively: once, few, many, or a class where the clone is expanded.

>TRBV5-5|15|-|many|TRBJ1-6
CASSLPDGRNSPLHF
TGTGCCAGCAGCTTGCCGGACGGACGTAATTCACCCCTCCACTTT
>TRBV9|14|-|many|TRBJ2-7
CASSVEADFYEQYF
TGTGCCAGCAGCGTAGAGGCAGACTTCTACGAGCAGTACTTC
>TRBV9|14|-|many|TRBJ1-1
CASSVAGLNTEAFF
TGTGCCAGCAGCGTAGCGGGGCTGAACACTGAAGCTTTCTTT
>TRBV24-1|14|TRBD1|-|TRBJ2-5
CATSAPDRGETQYF
TGTGCCACCAGTGCCCCTGACAGGGGAGAGACCCAGTACTTC
>TRBV7-6|10|-|-|TRBJ1-2
CASSLGGYTF
TGTGCCAGCAGCTTAGGGGGCTACACCTTC
>TRBV19|13|-|-|TRBJ1-1
CASSGLSHTEAFF
TGTGCCAGTAGTGGATTGAGCCACACTGAAGCTTTCTTT
>TRBV11-3|16|-|few|TRBJ2-7
CASSSMGGGLSYEQYF
TGTGCCAGCAGCTCAATGGGGGGAGGCCTCTCCTACGAGCAGTACTTC
>TRBV12-3/TRBV12-4|15|-|-|TRBJ2-7
CASSFVPQGAYEQYF
TGTGCCAGCAGTTTCGTGCCCCAAGGGGCCTACGAGCAGTACTTC
>TRBV2|12|TRBD1|-|TRBJ2-7
CASSLQGAGNDF
TGTGCCAGCAGTTTACAGGGGGCGGGTAATGACTTC
>TRBV9|14|-|many|TRBJ1-3
CASSPVYSGNTIYF
TGTGCCAGCAGCCCTGTCTATTCTGGAAACACCATATATTTT
>TRBV9|15|-|once|TRBJ1-6
CASSPHPGPNSPLHF
TGTGCCAGCAGCCCCCATCCGGGACCGAATTCACCCCTCCACTTT
>TRBV7-8|14|-|many|TRBJ1-2
CASSLGKGLRGYTF
TGTGCCAGCAGCTTAGGCAAGGGGCTAAGGGGCTACACCTTC
>TRBV6-6|13|-|many|TRBJ1-1
CASSYKMNTEAFF
TGTGCCAGCAGTTACAAGATGAACACTGAAGCTTTCTTT
>TRBV2|15|TRBD1|-|TRBJ1-4
CASRDRTGGREKLFF
TGTGCCAGCAGGGACCGGACAGGAGGTCGCGAAAAACTGTTTTTT
>TRBV4-2|14|-|many|TRBJ2-5
CASSQAGGQETQYF
TGTGCCAGCAGCCAAGCCGGGGGCCAAGAGACCCAGTACTTC
>TRBV2|14|-|-|TRBJ1-6
CASTNAGSNSPLHF
TGTGCCAGCACCAACGCAGGGAGTAATTCACCCCTCCACTTT
>TRBV28|14|-|-|TRBJ1-1
CASSSARRNTEAFF
TGTGCCAGCAGTTCCGCGAGGAGAAACACTGAAGCTTTCTTT
>TRBV29-1|12|-|-|TRBJ1-1
CSIRTGGTEAFF
TGCAGCATCCGGACGGGAGGCACTGAAGCTTTCTTT
>TRBV30|11|-|-|TRBJ2-7
CAWGWEYEQYF
TGTGCCTGGGGCTGGGAATACGAGCAGTACTTC
>TRBV3-1|16|-|-|TRBJ1-4
CASSQDIGPPNEKLFF
TGTGCCAGCAGCCAGGATATCGGGCCGCCCAATGAAAAACTGTTTTTT
>TRBV27|12|-|many|TRBJ2-7
CASSFIGGEQYF
TGTGCCAGCAGTTTCATCGGGGGTGAGCAGTACTTC
>TRBV4-1|16|TRBD2|few|TRBJ2-7
CASSLGFGLAEFEQYF
TGCGCCAGCAGCCTGGGGTTTGGGCTAGCGGAATTCGAGCAGTACTTC
>TRBV15|13|-|-|TRBJ1-1
CATSRDDFVVAFF
TGTGCCACCAGCAGAGATGATTTTGTGGTAGCTTTCTTT
>TRBV20-1|14|-|many|TRBJ2-3
CSARLVSGTDTQYF
TGCAGTGCTAGGCTGGTTTCGGGCACAGATACGCAGTATTTT